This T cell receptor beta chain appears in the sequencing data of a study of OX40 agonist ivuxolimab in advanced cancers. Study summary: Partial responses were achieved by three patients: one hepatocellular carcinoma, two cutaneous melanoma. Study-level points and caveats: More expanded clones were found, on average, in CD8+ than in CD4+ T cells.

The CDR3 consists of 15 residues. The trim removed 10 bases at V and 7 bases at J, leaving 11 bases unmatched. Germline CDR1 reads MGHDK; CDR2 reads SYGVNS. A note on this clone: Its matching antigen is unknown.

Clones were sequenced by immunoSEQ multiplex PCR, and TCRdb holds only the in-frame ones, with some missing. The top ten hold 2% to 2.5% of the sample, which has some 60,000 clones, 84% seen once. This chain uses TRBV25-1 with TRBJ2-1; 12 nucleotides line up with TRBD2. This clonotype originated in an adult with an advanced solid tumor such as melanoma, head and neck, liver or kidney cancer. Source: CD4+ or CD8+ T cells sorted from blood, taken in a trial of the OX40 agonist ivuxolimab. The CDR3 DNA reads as TGTGCCACGGCTTTAGCTAGCGGGAGGGAGAATGAGCAGTTCTTC. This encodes CATALASGRENEQFF.